What follows are 8 T cell receptor beta chains derived from one specimen sequenced in a study of shared clonotypes between healthy human individuals. This table comes from immunoSEQ multiplex PCR, and its TCRdb copy is limited to in-frame clones, with some not included. This sample has roughly 1,600,000 clones; around 98.5% occur once, and the top ten carry around 0.33%. The sequenced sample consisted of naive CD4+ T cells sorted from blood. Subset described: CD45RA+ positively selected. The receptors here all came from a man younger than 40 in good health.

This clone has only one observation. The rearrangement uses TRBV7-2 and TRBJ2-3, with 7 bases fitting TRBD2. The CDR3 covers 14 residues. The V gene's germline CDR1 is SGHTA and CDR2 FQGNSA. Trimming took 6 bases from V and 4 from J; bases not matched to a gene: 7. The CDR3 is CASRRTSQADTQYF. CDR3 bases: TGTGCCAGCAGACGGACTAGTCAGGCAGATACGCAGTATTTT.

This clone was counted once. The rearrangement joins TRBV7-9 to TRBJ1-1; D is uncertain. Trimming took 2 bases from V and 5 from J, leaving 12 bases between them. In germline, CDR1 is SEHNR, CDR2 FQNEAQ (reference sequence). This CDR3 is 14 amino acids long. The DNA of the CDR3 is TGTGCCAGCAGCTTAACGGGGTTTGGAACTGAAGCTTTCTTT. Encoded protein: CASSLTGFGTEAFF.

This clone is a singleton in its sample. V usage is TRBV5-5 and J usage is TRBJ2-6; D remains ambiguous. This CDR3 has 15 amino acids. The germline V gene has CDR1 SGHKS and CDR2 YYEKEE (reference sequence). V gave up 2 bases and J gave up 1 base, with 7 bases separating them. The CDR3 DNA reads TGTGCCAGCAGCTTTCAGTCTTCTGGGGCCAACGTCCTGACTTTC. This sequence encodes CASSFQSSGANVLTF.

The rearrangement joins TRBV4-1 to TRBJ2-2, with 12 bases lining up with TRBD2. With 1 base clipped from V and 5 bases from J, the junction kept 2 bases outside the gene matches. Germline CDR1 reads MGHRA; CDR2 reads YSYEKL. The CDR3 spans 16 residues. The CDR3 DNA reads as TGCGCCAGCAGCCAAGGGACTAGCGGGATAACCGGGGAGCTGTTTTTT. Translation: CASSQGTSGITGELFF.

This chain links TRBV29-1 with TRBJ2-7, with 9 bases fitting TRBD1. This CDR3 comprises 13 residues. Germline CDR1 and CDR2: SQVTM and ANQGSEA. The trim removed 7 bases at V and 3 bases at J, leaving 7 bases unmatched. DNA for the CDR3: TGCAGCGGACCGGGACAGGGAGTCTACGAGCAGTACTTC. Amino acids: CSGPGQGVYEQYF.

The chain is built from TRBV7-7 and TRBJ2-1; 9 bases line up with TRBD1. Losses at the gene ends were 4 bases for V and 2 bases for J; bases not matched to a gene: 3. From germline, CDR1 is SSHAT and CDR2 FNYEAQ (reference sequence). The CDR3 totals 15 residues. The CDR3 loop is CASSSRTGAYNEQFF. CDR3 coding DNA: TGTGCCAGCAGCTCCAGGACAGGGGCCTACAATGAGCAGTTCTTC.

The genes are TRBV7-8 and TRBJ2-5; the D is unclear. The ends were cut back, 0 bases at V and 0 bases at J, with 8 bases in the middle. The CDR3 consists of 15 residues. Germline V lookup: CDR1 SGHVS, CDR2 FQNEAQ. The CDR3 sequence: CASSLAGSDQETQYF. The CDR3 DNA is TGTGCCAGCAGCTTAGCAGGGTCTGACCAAGAGACCCAGTACTTC.

This clone occurred once. The chain carries TRBV29-1 and TRBJ2-2; 9 bases match TRBD1. The CDR3 totals 13 residues. Germline assignment: CDR1 SQVTM and CDR2 ANQGSEA. Trimming at V came to 6 bases and at J to 4 bases, leaving 3 bases not matched to a gene. The chain's CDR3 is CSVRDRVTGELFF. As DNA, the CDR3 is TGCAGCGTCCGGGACAGGGTCACCGGGGAGCTGTTTTTT.